This T cell receptor beta chain was identified during a study of T cell repertoires in cytomegalovirus infection. Study as a whole: Selection of CMV epitopes for the study included recently identified HLA-C-restricted and well-studied HLA-B-restricted ones. From public TCR beta signatures came an indication of both CMV infection and matching HLA type. General observations from the study: Cumulative public TCR beta family frequency identified CMV carriers with the relevant HLA.

Trimming shortened V by 4 bases and J by 4 bases, and 17 bases separated the two germline ends. The CDR3 is made up of 16 amino acids. CDR1 is LGHNA and CDR2 is YSLEER in the germline V gene. MiXCR, applied by TCRdb to the reads, yields one record per CDR3 protein. Here the sample spans 900,000 to 950,000 distinct CDR3 sequences, 30% to 40% being singletons. About this clonotype itself: Its antigen remains unidentified.

The clonotype comes from a human donor in good health (CMV status not recorded). Some clones in this sample may be carry-over from other donors' samples. Sequences were derived from cultured CD8+ T cells from PBMCs, sampled from culture after CMV antigen stimulation. The rearrangement uses TRBV4-3 and TRBJ2-1; possibly TRBD1 for D (5 bases). The CDR3 DNA is TGCGCCAGCAGCCTAACAAGGGGCGATAGATACAATGAGCAGTTCTTC. Protein sequence: CASSLTRGDRYNEQFF.